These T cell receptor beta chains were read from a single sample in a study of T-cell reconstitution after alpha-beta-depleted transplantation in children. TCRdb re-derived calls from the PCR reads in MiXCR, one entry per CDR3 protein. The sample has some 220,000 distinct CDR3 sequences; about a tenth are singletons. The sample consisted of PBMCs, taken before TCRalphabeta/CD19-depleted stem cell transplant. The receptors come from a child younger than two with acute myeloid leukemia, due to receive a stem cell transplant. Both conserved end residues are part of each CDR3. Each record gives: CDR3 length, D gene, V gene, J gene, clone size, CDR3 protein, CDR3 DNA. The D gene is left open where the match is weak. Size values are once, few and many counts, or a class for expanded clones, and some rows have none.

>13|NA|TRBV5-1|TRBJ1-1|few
CASSPSTGSEAFF
TGCGCCAGCAGCCCGAGTACGGGTTCTGAAGCTTTCTTT
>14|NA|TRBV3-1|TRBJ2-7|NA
CASSQAQASYEQYF
TGTGCCAGCAGCCAAGCGCAGGCCTCCTACGAGCAGTACTTC
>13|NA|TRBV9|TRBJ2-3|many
CASSADRGDTQYF
TGTGCCAGCAGCGCGGATAGGGGAGATACGCAGTATTTT
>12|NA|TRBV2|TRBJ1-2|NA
CASILHRDGYTF
TGTGCCAGCATATTACACAGGGATGGCTACACCTTC
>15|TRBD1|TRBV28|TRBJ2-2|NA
CATKGALVGTGELFF
TGTGCCACAAAGGGGGCCTTGGTGGGCACCGGGGAGCTGTTTTTT
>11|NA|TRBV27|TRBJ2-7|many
CASSRGPEQYF
TGTGCCAGCAGCCGAGGGCCTGAGCAGTACTTC
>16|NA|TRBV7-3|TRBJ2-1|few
CASSLTPLRGRNEQFF
TGTGCCAGCAGCTTAACTCCCCTCCGAGGTAGGAATGAGCAGTTCTTC
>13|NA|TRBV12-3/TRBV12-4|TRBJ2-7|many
CASSFGTVDEQYF
TGTGCCAGCAGTTTTGGAACAGTCGACGAGCAGTACTTC
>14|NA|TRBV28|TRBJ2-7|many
CASSLGTETYEQYF
TGTGCCAGCAGTTTAGGGACGGAAACCTACGAGCAGTACTTC
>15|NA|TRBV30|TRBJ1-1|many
CAWSVPGGRDTEAFF
TGTGCCTGGAGTGTACCCGGGGGCCGTGACACTGAAGCTTTCTTT
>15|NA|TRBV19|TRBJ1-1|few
CASSITHGGKLRAFF
TGTGCCAGTAGTATAACCCATGGGGGCAAATTGCGTGCTTTCTTT
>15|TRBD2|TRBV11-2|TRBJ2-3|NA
CASSTRLAGVDTQYF
TGTGCCAGCAGCACAAGACTAGCGGGCGTAGATACGCAGTATTTT
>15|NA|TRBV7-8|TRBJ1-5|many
CASSLAGRGFQPQHF
TGTGCCAGCAGCTTAGCAGGTCGGGGATTTCAGCCCCAGCATTTT
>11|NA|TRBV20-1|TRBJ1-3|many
CSAPSGNTIYF
TGCAGTGCCCCCTCTGGAAACACCATATATTTT
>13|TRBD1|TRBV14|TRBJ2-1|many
CASAGTGYNEQFF
TGTGCCAGCGCCGGGACAGGGTACAATGAGCAGTTCTTC
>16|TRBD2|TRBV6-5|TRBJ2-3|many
CASSYLLAGGPDTQYF
TGTGCCAGCAGTTACTTACTAGCGGGAGGGCCAGATACGCAGTATTTT
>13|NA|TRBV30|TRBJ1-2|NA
CAWGPQVGYGYTF
TGTGCCTGGGGGCCTCAGGTGGGATATGGCTACACCTTC
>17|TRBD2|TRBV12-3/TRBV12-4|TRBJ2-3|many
CASSKLAGVAGTDTQYF
TGTGCCAGCAGCAAACTAGCGGGAGTCGCTGGCACAGATACGCAGTATTTT
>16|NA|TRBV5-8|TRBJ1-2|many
CASSSAFHREAKGYTF
TGTGCCAGCAGCTCGGCCTTTCACAGGGAGGCGAAAGGCTACACCTTC
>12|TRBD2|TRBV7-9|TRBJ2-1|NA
CASSYGRERLFF
TGTGCCAGCAGCTACGGGAGGGAAAGACTGTTCTTC
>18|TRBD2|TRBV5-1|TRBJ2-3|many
CASKERLAGGASTDTQYF
TGCGCCAGCAAGGAGCGACTAGCGGGGGGGGCTAGCACAGATACGCAGTATTTT
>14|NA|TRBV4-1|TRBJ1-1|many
CASSQGARDTEAFF
TGCGCCAGCAGCCAGGGGGCGAGGGACACTGAAGCTTTCTTT
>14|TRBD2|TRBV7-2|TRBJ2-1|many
CASSLWREIHEQFF
TGTGCCAGCAGCTTATGGCGGGAGATCCATGAGCAGTTCTTC
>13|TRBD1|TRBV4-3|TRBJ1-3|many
CASSGQGGNTIYF
TGCGCCAGCAGCGGACAGGGAGGAAACACCATATATTTT
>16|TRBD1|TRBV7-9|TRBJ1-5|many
CASSNTGGRGNQPQHF
TGTGCCAGCAGCAATACAGGGGGCAGGGGCAATCAGCCCCAGCATTTT
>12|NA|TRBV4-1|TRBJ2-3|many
CASSAGENTQYF
TGCGCCAGCAGCGCAGGGGAAAATACGCAGTATTTT
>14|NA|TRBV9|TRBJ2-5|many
CASGFGSGEETQYF
TGTGCCAGCGGGTTCGGGTCAGGGGAAGAGACCCAGTACTTC